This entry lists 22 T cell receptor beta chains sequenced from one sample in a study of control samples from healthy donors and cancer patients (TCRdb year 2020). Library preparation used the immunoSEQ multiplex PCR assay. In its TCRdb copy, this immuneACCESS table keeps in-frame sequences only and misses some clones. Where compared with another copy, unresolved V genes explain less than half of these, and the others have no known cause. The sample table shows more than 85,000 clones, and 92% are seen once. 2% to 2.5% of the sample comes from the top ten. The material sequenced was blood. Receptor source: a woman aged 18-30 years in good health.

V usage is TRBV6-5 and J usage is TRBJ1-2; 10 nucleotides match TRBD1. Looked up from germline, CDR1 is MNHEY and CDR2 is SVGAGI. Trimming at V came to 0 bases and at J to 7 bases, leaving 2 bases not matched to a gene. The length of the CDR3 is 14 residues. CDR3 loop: CASSYSTGGSGYTF. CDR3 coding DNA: TGTGCCAGCAGTTACTCGACAGGGGGCAGTGGCTACACCTTC.

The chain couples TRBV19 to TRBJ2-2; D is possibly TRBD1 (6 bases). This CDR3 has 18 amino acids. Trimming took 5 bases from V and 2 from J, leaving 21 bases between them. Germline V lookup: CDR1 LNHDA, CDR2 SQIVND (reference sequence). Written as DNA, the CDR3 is TGTGCCAGTAGTCAGAGGCGGTTAACAGGGATAAACACCGGGGAGCTGTTTTTT. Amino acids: CASSQRRLTGINTGELFF.

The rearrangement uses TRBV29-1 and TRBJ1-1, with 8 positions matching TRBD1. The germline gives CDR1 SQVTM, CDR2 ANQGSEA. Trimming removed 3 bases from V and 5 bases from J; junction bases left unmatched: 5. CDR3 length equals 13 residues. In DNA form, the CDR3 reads TGCAGCGTTGAGGGGACAGGTGGGACTGAAGCTTTCTTT. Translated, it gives CSVEGTGGTEAFF.

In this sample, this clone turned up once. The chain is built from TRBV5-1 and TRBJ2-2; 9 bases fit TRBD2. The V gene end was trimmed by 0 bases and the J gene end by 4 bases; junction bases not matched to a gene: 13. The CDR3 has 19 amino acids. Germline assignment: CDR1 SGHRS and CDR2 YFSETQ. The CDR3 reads CASSLGPSGGPQGTGELFF. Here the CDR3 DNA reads TGCGCCAGCAGCTTGGGACCCAGCGGGGGGCCCCAAGGCACCGGGGAGCTGTTTTTT.

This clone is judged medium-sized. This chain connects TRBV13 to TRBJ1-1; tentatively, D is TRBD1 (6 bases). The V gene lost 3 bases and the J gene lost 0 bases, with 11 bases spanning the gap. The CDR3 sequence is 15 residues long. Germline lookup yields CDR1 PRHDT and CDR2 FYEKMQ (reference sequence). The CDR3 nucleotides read TGTGCCAGCAGCTTGAGGGGGTCCATGAACACTGAAGCTTTCTTT. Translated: CASSLRGSMNTEAFF.

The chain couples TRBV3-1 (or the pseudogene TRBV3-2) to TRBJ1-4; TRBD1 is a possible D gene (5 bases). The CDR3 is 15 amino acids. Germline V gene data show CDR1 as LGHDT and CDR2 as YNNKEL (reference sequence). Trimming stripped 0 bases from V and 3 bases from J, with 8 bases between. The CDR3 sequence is CASSQDLGANEKLFF. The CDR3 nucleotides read TGTGCCAGCAGCCAAGATTTGGGGGCTAATGAAAAACTGTTTTTT.

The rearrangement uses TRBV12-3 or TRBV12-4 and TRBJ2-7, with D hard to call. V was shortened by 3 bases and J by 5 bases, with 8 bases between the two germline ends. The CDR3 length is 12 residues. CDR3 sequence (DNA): TGTGCCAGCAGTTTCAGGAGTAACGAGCAGTACTTC. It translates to CASSFRSNEQYF.

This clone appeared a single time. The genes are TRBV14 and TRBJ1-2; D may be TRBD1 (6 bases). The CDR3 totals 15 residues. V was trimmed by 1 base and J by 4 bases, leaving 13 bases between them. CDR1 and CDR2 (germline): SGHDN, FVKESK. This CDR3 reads CASSQGAGAPYGYTF. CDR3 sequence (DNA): TGTGCCAGCAGCCAAGGGGCAGGGGCCCCCTATGGCTACACCTTC.

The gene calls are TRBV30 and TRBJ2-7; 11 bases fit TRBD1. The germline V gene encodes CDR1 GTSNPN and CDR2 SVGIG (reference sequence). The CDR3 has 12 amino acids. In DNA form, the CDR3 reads TGTGCGCGAGCCGGGACAGGGGGCGAGCAGTACTTC. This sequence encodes CARAGTGGEQYF.

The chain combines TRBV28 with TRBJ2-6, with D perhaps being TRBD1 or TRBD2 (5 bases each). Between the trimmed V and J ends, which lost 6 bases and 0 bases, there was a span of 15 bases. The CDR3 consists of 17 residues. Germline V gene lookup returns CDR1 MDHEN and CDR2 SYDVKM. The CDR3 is CASSPFGTYSGANVLTF. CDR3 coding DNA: TGTGCCAGCAGCCCCTTTGGGACCTACTCTGGGGCCAACGTCCTGACTTTC. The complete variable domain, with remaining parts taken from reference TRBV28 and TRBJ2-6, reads DVKVTQSSRYLVKRTGEKVFLECVQDMDHENMFWYRQDPGLGLRLIYFSYDVKMKEKGDIPEGYSVSREKKERFSLILESASTNQTSMYLCASSPFGTYSGANVLTFGAGSRLTVL.

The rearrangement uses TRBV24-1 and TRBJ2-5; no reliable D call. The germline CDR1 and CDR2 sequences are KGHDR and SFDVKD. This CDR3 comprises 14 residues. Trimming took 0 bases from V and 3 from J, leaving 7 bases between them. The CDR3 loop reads CATSDLGREETQYF. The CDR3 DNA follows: TGTGCCACCAGTGATTTGGGTAGGGAAGAGACCCAGTACTTC.

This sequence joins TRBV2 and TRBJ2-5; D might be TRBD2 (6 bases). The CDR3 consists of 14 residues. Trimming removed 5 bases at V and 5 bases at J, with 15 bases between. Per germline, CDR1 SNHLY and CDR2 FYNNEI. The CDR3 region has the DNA TGTGCCAGCAGTCCTGCCCGGGGGAAGGAGACCCAGTACTTC. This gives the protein CASSPARGKETQYF.

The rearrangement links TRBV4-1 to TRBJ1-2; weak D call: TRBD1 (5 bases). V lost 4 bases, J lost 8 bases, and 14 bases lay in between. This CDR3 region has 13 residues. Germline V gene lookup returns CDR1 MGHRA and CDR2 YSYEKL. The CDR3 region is CASSPGGARGYTF. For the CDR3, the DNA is TGCGCCAGCAGCCCCGGAGGGGCCAGGGGCTACACCTTC.

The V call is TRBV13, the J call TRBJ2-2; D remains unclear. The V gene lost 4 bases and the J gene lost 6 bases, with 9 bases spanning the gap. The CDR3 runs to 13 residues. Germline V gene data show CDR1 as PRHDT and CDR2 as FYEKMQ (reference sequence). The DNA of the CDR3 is TGTGCCAGCAGCTCTCGGGTGTCCGGGGAGCTGTTTTTT. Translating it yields CASSSRVSGELFF.

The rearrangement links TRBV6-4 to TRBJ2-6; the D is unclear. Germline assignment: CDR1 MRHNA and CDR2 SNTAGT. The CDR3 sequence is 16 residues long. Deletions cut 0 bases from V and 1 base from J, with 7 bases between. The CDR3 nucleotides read TGTGCCAGCAGTGACTCGAGTGCGTCTGGGGCCAACGTCCTGACTTTC. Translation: CASSDSSASGANVLTF.

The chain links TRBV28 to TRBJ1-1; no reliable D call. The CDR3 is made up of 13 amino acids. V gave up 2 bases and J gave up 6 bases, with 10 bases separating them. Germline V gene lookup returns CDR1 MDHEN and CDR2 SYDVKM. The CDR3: CASSLEHPPEAFF. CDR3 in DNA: TGTGCCAGCAGTTTAGAACACCCTCCTGAAGCTTTCTTT.

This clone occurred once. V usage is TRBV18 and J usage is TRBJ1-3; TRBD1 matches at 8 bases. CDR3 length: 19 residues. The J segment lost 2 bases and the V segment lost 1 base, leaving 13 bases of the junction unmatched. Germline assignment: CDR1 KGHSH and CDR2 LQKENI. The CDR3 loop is CASSPRTGRGQGTGNTIYF. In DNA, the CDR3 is TGTGCCAGCTCACCACGGACGGGCAGGGGGCAGGGAACTGGAAACACCATATATTTT.

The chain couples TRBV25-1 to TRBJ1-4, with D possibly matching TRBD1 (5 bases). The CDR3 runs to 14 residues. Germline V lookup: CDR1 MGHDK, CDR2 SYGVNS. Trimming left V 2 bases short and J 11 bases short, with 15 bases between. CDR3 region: CASSEPLESGKLFF. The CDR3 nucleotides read TGTGCCAGCAGTGAACCGCTCGAATCAGGGAAACTGTTTTTT.

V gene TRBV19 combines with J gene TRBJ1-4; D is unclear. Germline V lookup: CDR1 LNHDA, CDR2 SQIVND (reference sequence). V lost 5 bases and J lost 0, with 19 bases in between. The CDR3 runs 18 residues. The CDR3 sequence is CASSEFGGSTATNEKLFF. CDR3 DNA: TGTGCCAGTAGTGAATTTGGAGGATCAACTGCAACTAATGAAAAACTGTTTTTT.

CDR3 protein: CATSDGDGRVRTQYF. The CDR3 DNA reads as TGTGCCACCAGTGACGGGGACGGCCGCGTCAGGACCCAGTACTTC. The rearrangement joins TRBV24-1 to TRBJ2-5; the D gene could be TRBD1 or TRBD2 (5 bases each). The CDR3 totals 15 residues. CDR1 and CDR2 (germline): KGHDR, SFDVKD. Trimming shortened V by 4 bases and J by 7 bases, and 18 bases separated the two germline ends.

CDR3 sequence: CASSSITDTQYF. In nucleotides, the CDR3 is TGTGCCAGCAGTTCTATCACAGATACGCAGTATTTT. The V gene is TRBV12-3 or TRBV12-4, the J gene TRBJ2-3; D is undetermined. The CDR3 length is 12 residues. Trimming cost V 4 bases and J 2 bases, with 4 bases left between them.

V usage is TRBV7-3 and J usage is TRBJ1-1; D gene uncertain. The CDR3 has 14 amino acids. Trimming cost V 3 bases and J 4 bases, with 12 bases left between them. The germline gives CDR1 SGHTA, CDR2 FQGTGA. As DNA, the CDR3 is TGTGCCAGCAGCTTGGACCGGTCGGCCACTGAAGCTTTCTTT. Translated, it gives CASSLDRSATEAFF.